Listed below are T cell receptor beta chains from one sample, sequenced in a study of neurological immune-mediated disorders. Using its own MiXCR run on the 5' RACE reads, TCRdb lists one record per CDR3 protein. The sample consists of 50,000 to 70,000 distinct CDR3 sequences, about 10% of them appearing once. The specimen was PBMCs. These receptors were collected from a male donor with HTLV-1-associated myelopathy (HAM/TSP). CDR3s include the opening cysteine and the closing phenylalanine or tryptophan. Each record gives: V gene, J gene, CDR3 protein.

TRBV5-1	TRBJ2-7	CASSVNRFSTYEQYF
TRBV5-1	TRBJ1-1	CASSLAAGKTEAFF
TRBV18	TRBJ2-3	CASSPDRGRDTQYF
TRBV2	TRBJ2-5	CASSADRGRETQYF
TRBV11-2	TRBJ1-1	CASSLDGGGGWNTEAFF
TRBV7-9	TRBJ2-6	CASSLDGTPGPGGANVLTF
TRBV4-3	TRBJ1-1	CSSSPVTGGTEAFF
TRBV10-3	TRBJ1-1	CAISESIAANTEAFF
TRBV5-1	TRBJ1-4	CASSLEVGEKLFF
TRBV24-1	TRBJ2-7	CATRGPGQDTYEQYF
TRBV20-1	TRBJ1-5	CSARVSDQPQHF
TRBV5-1	TRBJ1-2	CASSLGNNYGYTF
TRBV9	TRBJ2-7	CASSVGSTRSIYEQYF
TRBV5-1	TRBJ2-3	CASSQGPDTQYF
TRBV5-6	TRBJ1-2	CASSPGQESGYTF
TRBV5-1	TRBJ2-5	CASSLAGPNQETQYF
TRBV9	TRBJ2-1	CASSPPGGGVSYNEQFF
TRBV7-9	TRBJ2-3	CASSHRGTGSSDTQYF
TRBV25-1	TRBJ2-7	CASSGYGGSYEQYF
TRBV20-1	TRBJ2-5	CSATPRGKKETQYF
TRBV5-1	TRBJ1-6	CASSLREGRSSYNSPLHF
TRBV7-2	TRBJ2-5	CASSFYGGQGETQYF
TRBV10-3	TRBJ2-1	CAAGGAGNEQFF
TRBV5-1	TRBJ2-6	CASSATGRGRSSGANVLTF
TRBV29-1	TRBJ2-5	CSAGTSGGQETQYF